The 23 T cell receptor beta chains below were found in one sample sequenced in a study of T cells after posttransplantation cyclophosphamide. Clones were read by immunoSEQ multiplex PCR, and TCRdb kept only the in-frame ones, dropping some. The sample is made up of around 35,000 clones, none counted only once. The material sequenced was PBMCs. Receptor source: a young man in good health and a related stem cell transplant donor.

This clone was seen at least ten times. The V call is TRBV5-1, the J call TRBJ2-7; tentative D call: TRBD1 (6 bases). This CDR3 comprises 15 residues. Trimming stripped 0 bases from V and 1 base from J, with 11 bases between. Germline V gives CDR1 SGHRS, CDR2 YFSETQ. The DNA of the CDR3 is TGCGCCAGCAGCTTGGTTCGGGACAAGTCCTACGAGCAGTACTTC. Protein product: CASSLVRDKSYEQYF.

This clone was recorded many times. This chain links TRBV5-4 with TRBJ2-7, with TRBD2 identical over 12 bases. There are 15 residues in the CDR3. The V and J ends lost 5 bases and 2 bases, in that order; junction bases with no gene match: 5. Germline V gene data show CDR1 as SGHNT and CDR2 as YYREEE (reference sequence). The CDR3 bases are TGTGCCAGCAGGACCGGACTAGCGGGGACCTACGAGCAGTACTTC. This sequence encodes CASRTGLAGTYEQYF.

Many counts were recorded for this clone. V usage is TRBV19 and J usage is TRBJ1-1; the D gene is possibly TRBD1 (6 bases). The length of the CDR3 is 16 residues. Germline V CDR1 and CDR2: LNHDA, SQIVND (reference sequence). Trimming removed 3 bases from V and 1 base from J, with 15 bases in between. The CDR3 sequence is CASSIQGTIGNTEAFF. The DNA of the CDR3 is TGTGCCAGTAGTATTCAGGGGACGATCGGGAACACTGAAGCTTTCTTT.

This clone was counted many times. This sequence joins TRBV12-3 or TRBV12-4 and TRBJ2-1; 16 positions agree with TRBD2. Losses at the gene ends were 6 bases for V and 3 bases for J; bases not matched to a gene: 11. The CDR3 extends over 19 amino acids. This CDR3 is CASSRKGLAGGLNYNEQFF. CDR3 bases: TGTGCCAGCAGCCGCAAGGGACTAGCGGGGGGGCTAAACTACAATGAGCAGTTCTTC.

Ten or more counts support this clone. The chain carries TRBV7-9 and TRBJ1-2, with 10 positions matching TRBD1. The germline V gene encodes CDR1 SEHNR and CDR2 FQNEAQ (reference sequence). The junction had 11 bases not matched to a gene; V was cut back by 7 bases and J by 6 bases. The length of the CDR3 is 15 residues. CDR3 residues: CASTPTGGFLHGYTF. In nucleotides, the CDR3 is TGTGCCAGCACGCCGACAGGGGGCTTTCTTCATGGCTACACCTTC.

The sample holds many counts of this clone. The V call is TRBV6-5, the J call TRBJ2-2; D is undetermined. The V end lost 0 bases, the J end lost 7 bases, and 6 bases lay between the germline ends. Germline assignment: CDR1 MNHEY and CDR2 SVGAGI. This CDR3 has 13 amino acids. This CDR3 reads CASSYSSVGELFF. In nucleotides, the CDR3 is TGTGCCAGCAGTTACTCGTCTGTCGGGGAGCTGTTTTTT.

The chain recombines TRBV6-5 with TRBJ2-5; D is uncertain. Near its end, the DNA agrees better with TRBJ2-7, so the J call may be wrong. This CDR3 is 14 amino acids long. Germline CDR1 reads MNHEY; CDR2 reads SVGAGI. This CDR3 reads CASSYSNPPYEQYF. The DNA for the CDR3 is TGTGCCAGCAGTTACTCGAACCCCCCCTACGAGCAGTACTTC.

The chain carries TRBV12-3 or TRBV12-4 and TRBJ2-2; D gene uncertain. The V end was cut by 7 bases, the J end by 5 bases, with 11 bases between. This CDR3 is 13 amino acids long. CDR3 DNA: TGTGCCAGCATCCCCTCCCGGACCGGGGAGCTGTTTTTT. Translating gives CASIPSRTGELFF.

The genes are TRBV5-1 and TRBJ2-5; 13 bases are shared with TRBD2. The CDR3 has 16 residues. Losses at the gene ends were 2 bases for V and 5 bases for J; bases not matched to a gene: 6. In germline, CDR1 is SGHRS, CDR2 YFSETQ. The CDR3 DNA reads TGCGCCAGCAGCTTTACTAGCGGGGGGGCCTATGAGACCCAGTACTTC. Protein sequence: CASSFTSGGAYETQYF.

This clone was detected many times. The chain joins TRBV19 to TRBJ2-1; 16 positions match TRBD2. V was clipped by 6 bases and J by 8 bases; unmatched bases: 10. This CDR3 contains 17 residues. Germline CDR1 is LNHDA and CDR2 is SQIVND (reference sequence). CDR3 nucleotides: TGTGCCAGTAGATCCTCGGGACTAGCGGGGGGGCCCCATGAGCAGTTCTTC. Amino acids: CASRSSGLAGGPHEQFF.

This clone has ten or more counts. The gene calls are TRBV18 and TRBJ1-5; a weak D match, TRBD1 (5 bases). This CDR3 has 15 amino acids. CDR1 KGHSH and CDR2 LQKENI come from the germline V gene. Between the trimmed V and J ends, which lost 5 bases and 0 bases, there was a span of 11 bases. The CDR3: CASSGTQGSNQPQHF. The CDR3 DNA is TGTGCCAGCTCAGGCACGCAGGGTAGCAATCAGCCCCAGCATTTT.

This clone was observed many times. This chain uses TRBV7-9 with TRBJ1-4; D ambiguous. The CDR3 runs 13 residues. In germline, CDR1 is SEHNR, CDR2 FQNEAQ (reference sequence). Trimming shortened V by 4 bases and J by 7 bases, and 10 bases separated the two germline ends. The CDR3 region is CASSYPAGEKLFF. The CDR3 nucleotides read TGTGCCAGCAGCTACCCCGCGGGTGAAAAACTGTTTTTT. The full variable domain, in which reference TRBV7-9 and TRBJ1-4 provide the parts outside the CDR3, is DTGVSQNPRHKITKRGQNVTFRCDPISEHNRLYWYRQTLGQGPEFLTYFQNEAQLEKSRLLSDRFSAERPKGSFSTLEIQRTEQGDSAMYLCASSYPAGEKLFFGSGTQLSVL.

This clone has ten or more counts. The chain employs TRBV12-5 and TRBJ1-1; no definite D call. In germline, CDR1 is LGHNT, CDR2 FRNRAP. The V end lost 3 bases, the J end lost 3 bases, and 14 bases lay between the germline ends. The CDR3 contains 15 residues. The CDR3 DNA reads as TGTGCTAGTGGTTTACACAGCGGGTTATACACTGAAGCTTTCTTT. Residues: CASGLHSGLYTEAFF.

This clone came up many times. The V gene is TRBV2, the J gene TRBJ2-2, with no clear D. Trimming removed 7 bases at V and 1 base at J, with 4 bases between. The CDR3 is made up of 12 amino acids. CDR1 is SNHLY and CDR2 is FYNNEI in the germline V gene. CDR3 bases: TGTGCCAGCAAAGGGAACACCGGGGAGCTGTTTTTT. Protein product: CASKGNTGELFF.

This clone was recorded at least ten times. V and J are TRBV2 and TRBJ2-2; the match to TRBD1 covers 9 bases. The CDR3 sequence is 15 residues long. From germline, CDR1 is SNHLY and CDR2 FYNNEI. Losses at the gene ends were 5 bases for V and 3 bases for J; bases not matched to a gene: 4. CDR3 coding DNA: TGTGCCAGCAGTCGACAGGGGGTGGACACCGGGGAGCTGTTTTTT. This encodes CASSRQGVDTGELFF.

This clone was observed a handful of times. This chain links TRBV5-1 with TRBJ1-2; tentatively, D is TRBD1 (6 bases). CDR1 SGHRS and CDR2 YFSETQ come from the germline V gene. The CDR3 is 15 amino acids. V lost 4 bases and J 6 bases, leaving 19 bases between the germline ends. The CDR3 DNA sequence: TGCGCCAGCAGCACCTCCCAGGACAGAGGGCATGGCTACACCTTC. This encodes CASSTSQDRGHGYTF.

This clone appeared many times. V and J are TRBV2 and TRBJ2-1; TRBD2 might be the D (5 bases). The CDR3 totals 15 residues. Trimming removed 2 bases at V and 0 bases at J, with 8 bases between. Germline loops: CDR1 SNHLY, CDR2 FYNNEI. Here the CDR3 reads CASSEPGSSYNEQFF. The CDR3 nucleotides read TGTGCCAGCAGTGAACCGGGGAGCTCCTACAATGAGCAGTTCTTC.

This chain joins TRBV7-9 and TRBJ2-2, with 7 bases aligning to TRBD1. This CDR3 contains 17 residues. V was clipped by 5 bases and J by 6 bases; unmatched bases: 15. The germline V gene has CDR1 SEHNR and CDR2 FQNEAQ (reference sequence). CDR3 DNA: TGTGCCAGCAGCATAACAGCGACAGGGAGAAGTGCCGGGGAGCTGTTTTTT. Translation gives CASSITATGRSAGELFF.

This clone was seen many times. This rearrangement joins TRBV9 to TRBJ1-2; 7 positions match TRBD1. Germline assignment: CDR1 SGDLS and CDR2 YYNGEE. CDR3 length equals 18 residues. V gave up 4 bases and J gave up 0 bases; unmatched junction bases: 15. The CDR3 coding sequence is TGTGCCAGCAGCCCCTCGGAACAGGGGTTCTTAGCTAACTATGGCTACACCTTC. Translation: CASSPSEQGFLANYGYTF. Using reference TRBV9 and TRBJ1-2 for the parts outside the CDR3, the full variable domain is DSGVTQTPKHLITATGQRVTLRCSPRSGDLSVYWYQQSLDQGLQFLIQYYNGEERAKGNILERFSAQQFPDLHSELNLSSLELGDSALYFCASSPSEQGFLANYGYTFGSGTRLTVV.

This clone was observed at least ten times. The CDR3, as DNA: TGTGCCAGCAGTGAAGAAAGGGGGGGCACTGAAGCTTTCTTT. Translating gives CASSEERGGTEAFF. The chain employs TRBV6-1 and TRBJ1-1, with a possible D match to TRBD1 (6 bases). Trimming cost V 1 base and J 4 bases, with 10 bases left between them. Germline CDR1 is MNHNS and CDR2 is SASEGT. There are 14 residues in the CDR3.

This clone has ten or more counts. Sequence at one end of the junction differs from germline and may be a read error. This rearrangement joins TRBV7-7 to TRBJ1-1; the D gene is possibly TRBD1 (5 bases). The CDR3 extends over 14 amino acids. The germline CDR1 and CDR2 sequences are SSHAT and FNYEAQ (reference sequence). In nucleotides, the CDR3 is TGTGCTAGCAGCTTCGGGACTGAGGGCACTGAAGCTTTCTTT. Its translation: CASSFGTEGTEAFF.

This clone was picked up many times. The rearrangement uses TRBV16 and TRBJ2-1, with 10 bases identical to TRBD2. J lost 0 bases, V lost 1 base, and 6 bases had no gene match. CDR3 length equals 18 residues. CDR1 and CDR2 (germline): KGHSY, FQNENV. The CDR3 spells CASSQLASGGFSYNEQFF. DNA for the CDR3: TGTGCCAGCAGCCAATTGGCTAGCGGGGGTTTCTCCTACAATGAGCAGTTCTTC.

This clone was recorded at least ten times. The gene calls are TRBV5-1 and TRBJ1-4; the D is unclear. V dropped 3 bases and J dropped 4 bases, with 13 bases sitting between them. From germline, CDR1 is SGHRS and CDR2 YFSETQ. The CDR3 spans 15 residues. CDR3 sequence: CASSWRAGLNEKLFF. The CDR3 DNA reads TGCGCCAGCAGCTGGCGGGCAGGTCTTAATGAAAAACTGTTTTTT.